Reported below is one TCR beta chain. This clonotype has ten or more counts. Its antigen remains unidentified. Base qualities are not provided; no much larger clone lies one nucleotide away. Stable Graves' hyperthyroidism was defined as no progression to ophthalmopathy during 18 months of follow-up. The hyperthyroidism patients were between 18 and 65 years old and newly diagnosed, with a disease duration of less than 2 months. Patients with uncontrolled infections, other autoimmune diseases, pregnancy or lactation were excluded. Diagnoses were established on the basis of clinical symptoms, serum thyroxine and TRAb, thyroid ultrasound, and orbital computed tomography. PBMCs were separated from under 12 ml of fresh peripheral blood using Ficoll-Paque density gradient centrifugation. Trizol reagent was used to extract total RNA, and RNA quality was then checked on an Agilent 2100 Bioanalyzer. This entry belongs to a study of T cells in Graves' hyperthyroidism and ophthalmopathy (dated by TCRdb to the late 2010s). Looking at the study overall: Peripheral blood was sampled at the time of initial diagnosis, prior to any treatment. After sampling, hyperthyroidism patients received methimazole starting at 30 mg daily, and ophthalmopathy patients received high-dose intravenous methylprednisolone. According to the paper, TCR Vbeta CDR3 sequencing was carried out on 135 peripheral blood samples, which came from approximately 41 ophthalmopathy, approximately 78 hyperthyroidism and approximately 17 progressor patients. Prospective prediction of ophthalmopathy was tested in an independent validation cohort of 18 to 20 hyperthyroidism patients and 15 to 17 patients who later progressed to ophthalmopathy. A discovery cohort of roughly 100 patients, approximately 45 with Graves' ophthalmopathy and 57 with stable Graves' hyperthyroidism, was used to find distinguishing TCR V-J signatures. The 100 discovery patients were randomly split 7:3 into training and test sets. Thyroid tissue and blood T-cell repertoires from roughly six Graves' hyperthyroidism patients were also compared in the study. Overall study outcomes, separate from this receptor: Most expanded thyroid clonotypes (frequency above 0.001) were also found in blood, which suggests that blood repertoires may mirror thyroid immune responses. During validation, the model predicted progression to ophthalmopathy a median of about 5.9 months ahead of onset, with roughly 65% sensitivity and 72.22% specificity. Ophthalmopathy was separated from stable hyperthyroidism by a 13 V-J signature model, with 85% to 90% sensitivity and roughly 84% specificity obtained in cross-validation and 80%/75% obtained in testing. Sample size was not statistically predetermined, and blinding of investigators to group allocation was not performed.

Inclusive of the bounding cysteine and phenylalanine, the CDR3 is 15 residues long. Only CDR3 DNA is held: 45 bases, read in frame from base 1. CDR1 is given as SEHNR and CDR2 as FQNEAQ, both from the germline V gene (reference sequence). V has 4 bases trimmed and J has 3 bases trimmed; junction bases matching no gene number 8. Amplification of TCR beta CDR3 regions was carried out from RNA transcripts. The first round of RT-PCR for the TCR CDR3 was performed with the HTBI primer set and the Qiagen OneStep RT-PCR kit. Libraries were constructed in a second round of multiplex PCR, after which size selection and purification were performed. Libraries were sequenced paired-end with 100 bp reads on an Illumina HiSeq2000. As for the authors' bioinformatics: SOAPnuke was used to process the raw data, throwing out any read that contained adapters or uncalled bases, had a mean Phred below 15, or lacked an exact constant-primer or identifier match. High-quality paired reads were merged with COPE v1.2.5, and unique nucleotide sequences were defined as clonotypes. MiTCR v1.1 was used to align the clonotypes against IMGT TRBV, TRBD and TRBJ reference segments. Analysis was restricted to V-J combinations with a frequency above 0.0001, which covered just over 98% of repertoires. A TCS score was defined as the ratio of F50 (clonal expansion) to E x V (chaos), with BLOSUM62-based TCRdist applied between CDR3 peptides within each V-J. Welch's t-statistics and random forest reduced 514 V-J features to roughly 13, which were used in a naive Bayes classifier (R e1071). The public reads were reprocessed in TCRdb via fastp at Q25 and MiXCR, keeping in-frame beta chains. Rows are unified per CDR3 protein, each entry keeping the most common DNA and genes. The V and J calls follow TCRdb's processing rather than the paper's. The sample includes under 700,000 distinct CDR3 sequences, with over 15% observed a single time. The ten largest clones take up around a sixth of the sample.

The rearrangement joined TRBV7-9 to TRBJ2-7; 8 central bases correspond to TRBD1. Sequencing used blood. The sequence derives from a woman under 30 with Graves' hyperthyroidism. The sequenced DNA is TGTGCCAGCAGCTCCTCCGGGACAGGAGTCTACGAGCAGTACTTC. Translation gives CASSSSGTGVYEQYF.